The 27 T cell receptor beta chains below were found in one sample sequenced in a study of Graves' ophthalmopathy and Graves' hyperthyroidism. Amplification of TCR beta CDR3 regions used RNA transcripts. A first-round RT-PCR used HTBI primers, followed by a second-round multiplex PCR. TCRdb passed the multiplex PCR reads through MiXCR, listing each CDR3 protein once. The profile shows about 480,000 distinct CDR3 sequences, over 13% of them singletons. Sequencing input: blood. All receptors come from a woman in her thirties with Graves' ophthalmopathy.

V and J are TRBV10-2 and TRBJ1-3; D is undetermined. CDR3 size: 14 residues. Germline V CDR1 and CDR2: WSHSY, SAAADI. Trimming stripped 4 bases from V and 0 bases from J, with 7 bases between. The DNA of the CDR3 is TGCGCCAGCAGTGTTGGAATCTCTGGAAACACCATATATTTT. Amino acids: CASSVGISGNTIYF.

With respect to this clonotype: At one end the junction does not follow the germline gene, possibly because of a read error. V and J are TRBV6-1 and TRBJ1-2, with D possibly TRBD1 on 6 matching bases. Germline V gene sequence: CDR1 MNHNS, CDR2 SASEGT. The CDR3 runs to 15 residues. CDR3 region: CASLNYRVSSYGYTF. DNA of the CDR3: TGTGCCAGCCTGAACTACAGGGTAAGTAGCTATGGGTACACCTTC.

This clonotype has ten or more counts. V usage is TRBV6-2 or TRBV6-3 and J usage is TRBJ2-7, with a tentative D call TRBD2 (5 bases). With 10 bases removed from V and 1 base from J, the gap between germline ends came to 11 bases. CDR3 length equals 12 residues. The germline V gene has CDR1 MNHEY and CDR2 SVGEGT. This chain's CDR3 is CATTGSSYEQYF. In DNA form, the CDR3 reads TGTGCCACTACGGGGAGTTCCTACGAGCAGTACTTC.

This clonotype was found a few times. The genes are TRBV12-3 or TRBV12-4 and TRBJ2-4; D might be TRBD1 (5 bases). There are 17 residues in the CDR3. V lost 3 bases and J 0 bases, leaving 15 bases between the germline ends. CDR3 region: CASSFSSQGIAKNIQYF. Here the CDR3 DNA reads TGTGCCAGCAGTTTTTCGAGTCAGGGTATAGCCAAAAACATTCAGTACTTC.

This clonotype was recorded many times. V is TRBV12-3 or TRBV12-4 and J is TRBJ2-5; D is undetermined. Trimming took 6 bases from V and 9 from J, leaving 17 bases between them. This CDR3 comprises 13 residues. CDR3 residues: CASSPNSQSSQYF. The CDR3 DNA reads TGTGCCAGCAGCCCGAATAGTCAGAGCTCCCAGTACTTC.

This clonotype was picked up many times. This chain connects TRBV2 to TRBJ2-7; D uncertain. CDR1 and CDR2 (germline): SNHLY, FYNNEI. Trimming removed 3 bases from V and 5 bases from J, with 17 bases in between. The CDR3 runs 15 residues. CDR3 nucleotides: TGTGCCAGCAGTGATCCCGGGCAAGGTATCGACGAGCAGTACTTC. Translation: CASSDPGQGIDEQYF.

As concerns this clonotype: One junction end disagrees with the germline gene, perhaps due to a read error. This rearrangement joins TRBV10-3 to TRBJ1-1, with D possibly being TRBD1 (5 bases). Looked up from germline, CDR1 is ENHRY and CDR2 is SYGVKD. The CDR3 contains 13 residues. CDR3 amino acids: CAIRPGVRGEALF. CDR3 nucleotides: TGTGCCATCAGGCCCGGCGTTAGGGGTGAAGCTCTCTTT.

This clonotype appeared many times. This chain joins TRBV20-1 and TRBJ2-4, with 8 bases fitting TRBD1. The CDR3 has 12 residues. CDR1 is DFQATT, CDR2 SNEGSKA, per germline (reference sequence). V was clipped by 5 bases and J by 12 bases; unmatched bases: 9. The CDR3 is CSASRGTGPQYF. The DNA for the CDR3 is TGCAGTGCTTCCCGTGGGACAGGCCCTCAGTACTTC.

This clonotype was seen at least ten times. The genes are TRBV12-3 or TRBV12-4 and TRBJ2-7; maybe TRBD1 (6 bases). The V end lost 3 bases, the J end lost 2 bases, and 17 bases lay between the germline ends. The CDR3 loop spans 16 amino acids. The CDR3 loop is CASSFNVWTDTYEQYF. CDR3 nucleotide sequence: TGTGCCAGCAGTTTTAATGTTTGGACAGACACCTACGAGCAGTACTTC.

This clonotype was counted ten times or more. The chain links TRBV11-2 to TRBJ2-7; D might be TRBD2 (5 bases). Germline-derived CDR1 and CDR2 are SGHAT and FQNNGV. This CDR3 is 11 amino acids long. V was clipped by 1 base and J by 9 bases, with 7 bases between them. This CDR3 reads CASSLVGGQYF. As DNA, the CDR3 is TGTGCCAGCAGCTTAGTAGGAGGGCAGTACTTC.

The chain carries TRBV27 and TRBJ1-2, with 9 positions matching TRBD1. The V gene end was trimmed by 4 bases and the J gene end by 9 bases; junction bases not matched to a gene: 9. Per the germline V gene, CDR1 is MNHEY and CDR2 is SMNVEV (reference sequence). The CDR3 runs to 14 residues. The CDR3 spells CASSYRPTGGSYTF. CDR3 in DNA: TGTGCCAGCAGTTATCGACCCACAGGGGGCAGCTACACCTTC.

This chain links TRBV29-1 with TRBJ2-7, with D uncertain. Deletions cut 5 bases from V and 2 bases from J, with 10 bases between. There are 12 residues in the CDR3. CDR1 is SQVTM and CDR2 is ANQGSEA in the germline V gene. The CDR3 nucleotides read TGCAGCGTTAGTGACGGACCCTACGAGCAGTACTTC. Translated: CSVSDGPYEQYF.

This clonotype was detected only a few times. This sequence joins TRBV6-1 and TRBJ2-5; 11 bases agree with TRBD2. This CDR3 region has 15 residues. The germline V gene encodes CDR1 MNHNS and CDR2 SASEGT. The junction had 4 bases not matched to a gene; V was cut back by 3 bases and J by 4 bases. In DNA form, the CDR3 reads TGTGCCAGCAGTGAGATTAGCGGGAGGGGAGAGACCCAGTACTTC. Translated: CASSEISGRGETQYF.

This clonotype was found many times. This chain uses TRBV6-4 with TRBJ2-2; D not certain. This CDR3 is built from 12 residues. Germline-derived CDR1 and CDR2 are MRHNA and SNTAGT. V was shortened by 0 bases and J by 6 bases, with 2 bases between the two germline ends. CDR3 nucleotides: TGTGCCAGCAGTGACTCGGCCGGGGAGCTGTTTTTT. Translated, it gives CASSDSAGELFF.

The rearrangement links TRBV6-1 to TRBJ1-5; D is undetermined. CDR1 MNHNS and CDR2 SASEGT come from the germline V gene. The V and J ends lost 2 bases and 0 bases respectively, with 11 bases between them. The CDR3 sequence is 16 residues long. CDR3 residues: CASSESRDHSNQPQHF. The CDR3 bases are TGTGCCAGCAGTGAATCAAGAGATCATAGCAATCAGCCCCAGCATTTT.

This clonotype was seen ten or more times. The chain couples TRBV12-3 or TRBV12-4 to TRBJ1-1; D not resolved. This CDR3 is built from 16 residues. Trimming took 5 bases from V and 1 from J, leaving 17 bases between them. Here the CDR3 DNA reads TGTGCCAGCAGTCCTTTCCCGGGTCGTAGGAACACTGAAGCTTTCTTT. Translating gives CASSPFPGRRNTEAFF.

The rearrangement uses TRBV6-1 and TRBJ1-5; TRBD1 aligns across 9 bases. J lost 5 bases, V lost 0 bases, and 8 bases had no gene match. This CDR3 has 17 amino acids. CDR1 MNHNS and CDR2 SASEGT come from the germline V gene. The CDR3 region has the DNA TGTGCCAGCAGTGAAGCGGGGGGGACAGGGCAAGATCAGCCCCAGCATTTT. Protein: CASSEAGGTGQDQPQHF.

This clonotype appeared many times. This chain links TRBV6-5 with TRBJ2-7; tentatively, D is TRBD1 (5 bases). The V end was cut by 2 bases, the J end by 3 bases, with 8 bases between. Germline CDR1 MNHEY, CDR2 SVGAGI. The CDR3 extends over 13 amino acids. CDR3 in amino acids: CASSYPGHYEQYF. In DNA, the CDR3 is TGTGCCAGCAGTTACCCCGGACACTACGAGCAGTACTTC.

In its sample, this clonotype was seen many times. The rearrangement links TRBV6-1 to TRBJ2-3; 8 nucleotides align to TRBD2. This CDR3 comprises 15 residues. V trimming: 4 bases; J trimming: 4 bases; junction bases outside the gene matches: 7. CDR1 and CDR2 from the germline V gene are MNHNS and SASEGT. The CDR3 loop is CASSALSGTADTQYF. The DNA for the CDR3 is TGTGCCAGCAGTGCCCTTAGCGGGACGGCAGATACGCAGTATTTT.

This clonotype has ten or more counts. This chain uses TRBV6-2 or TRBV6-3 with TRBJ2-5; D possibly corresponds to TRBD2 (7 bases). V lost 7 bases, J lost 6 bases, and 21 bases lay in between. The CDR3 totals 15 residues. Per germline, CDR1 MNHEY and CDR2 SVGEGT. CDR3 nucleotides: TGTGCCAGCACCGAGACCCTCGGGGGGACAAAGACCCAGTACTTC. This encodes CASTETLGGTKTQYF.

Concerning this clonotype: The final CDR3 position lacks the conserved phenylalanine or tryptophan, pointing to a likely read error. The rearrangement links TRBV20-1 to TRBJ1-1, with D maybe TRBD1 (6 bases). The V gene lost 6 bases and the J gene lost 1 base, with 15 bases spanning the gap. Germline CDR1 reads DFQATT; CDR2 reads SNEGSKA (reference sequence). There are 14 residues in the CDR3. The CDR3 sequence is CSAGRTGANTEAFL. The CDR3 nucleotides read TGCAGTGCCGGTCGGACGGGGGCGAACACTGAAGCTTTCCTT.

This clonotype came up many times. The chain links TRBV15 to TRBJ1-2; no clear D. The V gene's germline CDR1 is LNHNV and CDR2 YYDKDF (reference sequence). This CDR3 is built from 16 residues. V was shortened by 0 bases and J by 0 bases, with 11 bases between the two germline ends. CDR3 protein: CATSRDRAGPNYGYTF. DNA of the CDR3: TGTGCCACCAGCAGAGATAGGGCTGGTCCTAACTATGGCTACACCTTC.

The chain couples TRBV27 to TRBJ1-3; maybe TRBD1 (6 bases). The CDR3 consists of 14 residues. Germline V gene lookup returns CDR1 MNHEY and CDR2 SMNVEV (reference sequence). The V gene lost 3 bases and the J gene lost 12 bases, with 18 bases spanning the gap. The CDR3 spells CASSFTAMRDIIYF. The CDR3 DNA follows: TGTGCCAGCAGTTTTACGGCCATGCGGGACATCATATATTTT.

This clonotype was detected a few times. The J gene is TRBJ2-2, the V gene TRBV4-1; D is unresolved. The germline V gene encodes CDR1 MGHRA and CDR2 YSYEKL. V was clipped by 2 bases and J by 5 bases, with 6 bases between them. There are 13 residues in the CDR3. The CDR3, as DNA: TGCGCCAGCAGCCAATTATCAACCGGGGAGCTGTTTTTT. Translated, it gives CASSQLSTGELFF.

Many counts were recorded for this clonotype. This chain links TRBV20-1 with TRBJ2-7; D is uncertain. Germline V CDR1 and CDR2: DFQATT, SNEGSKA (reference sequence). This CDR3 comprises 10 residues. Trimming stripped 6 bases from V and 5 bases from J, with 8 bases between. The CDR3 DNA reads TGCAGTGCCCCCCTCCACGAGCAGTACTTC. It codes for CSAPLHEQYF.

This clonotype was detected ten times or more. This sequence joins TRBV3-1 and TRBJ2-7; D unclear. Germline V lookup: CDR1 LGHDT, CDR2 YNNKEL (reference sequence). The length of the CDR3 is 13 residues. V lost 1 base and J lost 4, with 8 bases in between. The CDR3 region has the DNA TGTGCCAGCAGCCAAGCAAGGGCGTACGAGCAGTACTTC. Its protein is CASSQARAYEQYF.

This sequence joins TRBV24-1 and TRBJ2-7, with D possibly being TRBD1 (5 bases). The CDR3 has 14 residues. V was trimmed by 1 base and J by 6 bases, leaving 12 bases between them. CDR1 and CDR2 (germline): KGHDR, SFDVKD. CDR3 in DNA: TGTGCCACCAGTGATTTATCCAGGGAAGGCGAGCAGTACTTC. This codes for CATSDLSREGEQYF.